The TCR beta chain under discussion was sequenced for a study of cytomegalovirus exposure and HLA in healthy donors. Study-level results: Association of 17,000 or so TCR beta sequences with HLA alleles was found at 0.05 false discovery rate in a later analysis. Using the classifier, cytomegalovirus status was reportedly diagnosed with high specificity and sensitivity.

For this clone: Its matching antigen is unknown.

Germline CDR1 and CDR2: LNHNV and YYDKDF (reference sequence). The CDR3 covers 14 residues. Trimming left V 0 bases short and J 3 bases short, with 8 bases between. Healthy individuals who donated bone marrow served as the donors. The PCR ran on 60 Vbeta and 13 Jbeta primers. The authors' processing: Later analysis identified roughly 82 million unique TCR beta chains, about 10 million shared. Assay: immunoSEQ multiplex PCR; the TCRdb copy retains only in-frame clones and omits some. V and J calls and clone size are those listed in that table; D and trimming were worked out from the DNA. The sample lists about 89,000 clones, more than 55% occurring once.

Sequenced input: PBMCs. The receptor was derived from a human donor in good health. The J gene is TRBJ1-2, the V gene TRBV15; no clear D gene. CDR3 sequence reads: CATSRDRQDYGYTF. In DNA form, the CDR3 reads TGTGCCACCAGCAGAGATCGGCAGGACTATGGCTACACCTTC.